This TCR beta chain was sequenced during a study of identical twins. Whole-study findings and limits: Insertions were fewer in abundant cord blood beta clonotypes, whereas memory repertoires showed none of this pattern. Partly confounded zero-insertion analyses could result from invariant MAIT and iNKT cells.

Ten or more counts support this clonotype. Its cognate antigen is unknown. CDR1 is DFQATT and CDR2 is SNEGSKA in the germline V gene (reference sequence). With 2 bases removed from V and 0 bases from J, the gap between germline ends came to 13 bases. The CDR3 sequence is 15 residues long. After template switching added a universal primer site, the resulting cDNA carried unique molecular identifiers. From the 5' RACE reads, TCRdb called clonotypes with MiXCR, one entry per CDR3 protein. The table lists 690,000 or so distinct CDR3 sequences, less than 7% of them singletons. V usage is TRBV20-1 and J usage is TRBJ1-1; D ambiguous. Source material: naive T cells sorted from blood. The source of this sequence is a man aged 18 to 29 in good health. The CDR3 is CSARTQKMMNTEAFF. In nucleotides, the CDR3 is TGCAGTGCTAGAACCCAGAAAATGATGAACACTGAAGCTTTCTTT.